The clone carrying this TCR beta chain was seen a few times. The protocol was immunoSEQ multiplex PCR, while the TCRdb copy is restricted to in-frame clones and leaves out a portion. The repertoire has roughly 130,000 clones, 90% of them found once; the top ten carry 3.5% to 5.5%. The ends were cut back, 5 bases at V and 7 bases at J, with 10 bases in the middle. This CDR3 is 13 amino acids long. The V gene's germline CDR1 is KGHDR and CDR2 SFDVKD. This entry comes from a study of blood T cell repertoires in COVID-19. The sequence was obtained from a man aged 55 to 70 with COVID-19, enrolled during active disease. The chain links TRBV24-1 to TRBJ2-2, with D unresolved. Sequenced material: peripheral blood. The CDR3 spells CATSGIPSGELFF. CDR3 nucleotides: TGTGCCACCAGTGGGATCCCTAGCGGGGAGCTGTTTTTT.